The source of this T cell receptor beta chain is a study of cytomegalovirus exposure and HLA in healthy donors. The CDR3 runs 14 residues. Germline V gene sequence: CDR1 SGDLS, CDR2 YYNGEE. Trimming cost V 2 bases and J 0 bases, with 8 bases left between them. In the PCR, 60 Vbeta and 13 Jbeta primers were used. Data came from immunoSEQ multiplex PCR; TCRdb stores just in-frame clones and leaves some out. The sample table includes around 160,000 clones. Sequencing was carried out using PBMCs. The TCR comes from a woman aged 45-65 years in good health and CMV-seronegative. This chain uses TRBV9 with TRBJ2-5, with D perhaps matching TRBD1 (6 bases). DNA of the CDR3: TGTGCCAGCAGCGTGAGGACAGACCAAGAGACCCAGTACTTC. Translating it yields CASSVRTDQETQYF.